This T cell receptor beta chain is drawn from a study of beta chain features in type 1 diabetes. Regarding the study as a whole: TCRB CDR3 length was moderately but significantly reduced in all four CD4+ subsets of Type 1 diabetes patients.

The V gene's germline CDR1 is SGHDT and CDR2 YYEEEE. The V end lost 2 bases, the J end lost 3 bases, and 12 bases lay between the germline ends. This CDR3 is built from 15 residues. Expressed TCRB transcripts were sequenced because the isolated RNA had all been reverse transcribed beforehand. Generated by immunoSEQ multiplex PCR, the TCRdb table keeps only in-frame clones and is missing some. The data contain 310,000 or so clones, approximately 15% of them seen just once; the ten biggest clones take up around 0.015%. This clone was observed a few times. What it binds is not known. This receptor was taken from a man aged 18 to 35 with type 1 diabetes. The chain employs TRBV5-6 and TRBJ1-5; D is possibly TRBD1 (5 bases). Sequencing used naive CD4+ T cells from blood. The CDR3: CASSFRRGLNQPQHF. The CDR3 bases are TGTGCCAGCAGCTTCAGGAGGGGACTCAATCAGCCCCAGCATTTT. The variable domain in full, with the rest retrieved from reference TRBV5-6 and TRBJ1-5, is DAGVTQSPTHLIKTRGQQVTLRCSPKSGHDTVSWYQQALGQGPQFIFQYYEEEERQRGNFPDRFSGHQFPNYSSELNVNALLLGDSALYLCASSFRRGLNQPQHFGDGTRLSIL.